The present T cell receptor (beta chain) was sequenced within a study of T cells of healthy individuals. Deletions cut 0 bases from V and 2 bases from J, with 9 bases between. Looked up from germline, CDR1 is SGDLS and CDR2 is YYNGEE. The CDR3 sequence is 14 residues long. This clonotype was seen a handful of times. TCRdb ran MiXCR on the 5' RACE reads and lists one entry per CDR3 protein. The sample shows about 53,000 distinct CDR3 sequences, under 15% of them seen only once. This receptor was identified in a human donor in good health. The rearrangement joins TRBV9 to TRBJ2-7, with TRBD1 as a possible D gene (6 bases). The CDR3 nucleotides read TGTGCCAGCAGCGTAGGCCAGGGGACCTACGAGCAGTACTTC. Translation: CASSVGQGTYEQYF. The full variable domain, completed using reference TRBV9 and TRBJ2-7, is DSGVTQTPKHLITATGQRVTLRCSPRSGDLSVYWYQQSLDQGLQFLIQYYNGEERAKGNILERFSAQQFPDLHSELNLSSLELGDSALYFCASSVGQGTYEQYFGPGTRLTVT.